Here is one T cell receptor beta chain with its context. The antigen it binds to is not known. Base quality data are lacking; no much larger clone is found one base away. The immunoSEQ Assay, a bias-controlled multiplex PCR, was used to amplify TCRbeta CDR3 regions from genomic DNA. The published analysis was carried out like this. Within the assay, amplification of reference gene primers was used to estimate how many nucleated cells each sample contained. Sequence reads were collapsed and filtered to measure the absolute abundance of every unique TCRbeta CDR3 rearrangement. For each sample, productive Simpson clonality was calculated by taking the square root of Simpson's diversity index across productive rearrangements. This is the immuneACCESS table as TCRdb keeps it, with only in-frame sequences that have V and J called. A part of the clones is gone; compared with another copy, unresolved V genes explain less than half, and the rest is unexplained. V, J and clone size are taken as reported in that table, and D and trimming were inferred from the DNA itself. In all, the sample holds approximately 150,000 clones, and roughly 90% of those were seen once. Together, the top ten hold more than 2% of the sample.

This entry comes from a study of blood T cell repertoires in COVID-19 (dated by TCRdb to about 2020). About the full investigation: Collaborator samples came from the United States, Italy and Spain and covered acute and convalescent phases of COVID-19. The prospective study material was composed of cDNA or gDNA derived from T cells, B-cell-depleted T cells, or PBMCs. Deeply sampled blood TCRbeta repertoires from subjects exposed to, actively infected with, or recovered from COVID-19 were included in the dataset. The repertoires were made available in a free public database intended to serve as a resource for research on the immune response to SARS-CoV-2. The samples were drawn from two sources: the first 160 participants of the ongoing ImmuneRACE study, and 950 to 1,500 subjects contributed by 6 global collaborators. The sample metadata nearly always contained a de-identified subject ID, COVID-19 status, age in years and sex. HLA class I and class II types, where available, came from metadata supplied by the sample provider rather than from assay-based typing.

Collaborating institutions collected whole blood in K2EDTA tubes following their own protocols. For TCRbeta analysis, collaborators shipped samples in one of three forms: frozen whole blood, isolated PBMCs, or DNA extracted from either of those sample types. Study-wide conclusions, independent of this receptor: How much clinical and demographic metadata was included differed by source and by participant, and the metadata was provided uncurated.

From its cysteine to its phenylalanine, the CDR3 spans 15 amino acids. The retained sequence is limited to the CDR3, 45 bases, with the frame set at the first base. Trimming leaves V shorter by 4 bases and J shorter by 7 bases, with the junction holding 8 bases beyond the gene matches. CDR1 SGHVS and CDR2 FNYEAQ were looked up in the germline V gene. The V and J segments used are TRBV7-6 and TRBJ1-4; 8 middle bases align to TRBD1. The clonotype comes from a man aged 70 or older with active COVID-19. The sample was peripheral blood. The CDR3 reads CASSWPGTGGEKLFF. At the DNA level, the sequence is TGTGCCAGCAGCTGGCCCGGGACAGGCGGTGAAAAACTGTTTTTT. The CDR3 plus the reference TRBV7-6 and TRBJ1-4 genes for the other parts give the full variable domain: GAGVSQSPRYKVTKRGQDVALRCDPISGHVSLYWYRQALGQGPEFLTYFNYEAQQDKSGLPNDRFSAERPEGSISTLTIQRTEQRDSAMYRCASSWPGTGGEKLFFGSGTQLSVL.